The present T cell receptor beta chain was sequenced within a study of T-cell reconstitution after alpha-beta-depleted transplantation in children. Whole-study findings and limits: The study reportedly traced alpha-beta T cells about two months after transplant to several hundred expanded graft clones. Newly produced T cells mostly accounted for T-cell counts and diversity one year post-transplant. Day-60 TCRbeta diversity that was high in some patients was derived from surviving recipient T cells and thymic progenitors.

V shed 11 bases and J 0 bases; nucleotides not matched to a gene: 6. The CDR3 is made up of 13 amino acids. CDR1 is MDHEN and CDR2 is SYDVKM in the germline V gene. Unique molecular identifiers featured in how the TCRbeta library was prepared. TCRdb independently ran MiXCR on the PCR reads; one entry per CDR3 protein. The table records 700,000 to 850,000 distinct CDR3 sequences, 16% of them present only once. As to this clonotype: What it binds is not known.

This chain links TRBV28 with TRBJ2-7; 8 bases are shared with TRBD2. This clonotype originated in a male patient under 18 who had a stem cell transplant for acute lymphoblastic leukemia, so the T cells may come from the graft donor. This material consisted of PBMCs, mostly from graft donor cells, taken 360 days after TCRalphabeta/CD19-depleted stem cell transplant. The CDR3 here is CAASGPHSYEQYF. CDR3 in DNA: TGTGCCGCTAGCGGGCCTCACTCCTACGAGCAGTACTTC. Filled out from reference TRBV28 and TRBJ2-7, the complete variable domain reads DVKVTQSSRYLVKRTGEKVFLECVQDMDHENMFWYRQDPGLGLRLIYFSYDVKMKEKGDIPEGYSVSREKKERFSLILESASTNQTSMYLCAASGPHSYEQYFGPGTRLTVT.